What follows describes a single T cell receptor beta chain. Germline V gene lookup returns CDR1 MNHNS and CDR2 SASEGT. The V and J ends lost 0 bases and 12 bases respectively, with 21 bases between them. The CDR3 is made up of 16 amino acids. Sorted-subset replicate PCR reactions contained roughly 210 ng DNA, corresponding to some 28,000 T cell genomes. Clones were sequenced by immunoSEQ multiplex PCR, and TCRdb holds only the in-frame ones, with some missing. The sample lists some 500,000 clones; approximately 94% were seen once. The data belong to a study of shared clonotypes between healthy human individuals. The CD4+ fraction was divided into a CD45RA+ naive subset and a CD45RA-negative memory subset.

Sequencing input: naive CD4+ T cells sorted from blood. Subset of the sample: CD45RA+ positively selected. The chain uses TRBV6-1 and TRBJ2-1, with a tentative D call TRBD2 (6 bases). This TCR was sampled from a woman in her 30s in good health. The CDR3 region has the DNA TGTGCCAGCAGTGAAGCGATGGCGGGAACCCCTTTTGGGCAGTTCTTC. Amino acid sequence: CASSEAMAGTPFGQFF.